One sample yielded the 12 T cell receptor beta chains listed below, sequenced in a study of blood T cell repertoires in COVID-19. Assay used: immunoSEQ multiplex PCR; TCRdb lists only in-frame clones, some missing. The sample carries 70,000 or so clones, around 88% recorded once. What was sequenced was peripheral blood. The source is a woman older than 75 with acute or convalescent COVID-19.

This clone has only one observation. The J gene is TRBJ2-1, the V gene TRBV5-1, with 7 bases matching TRBD1. Losses at the gene ends were 1 base for V and 6 bases for J; bases not matched to a gene: 7. CDR1 is SGHRS, CDR2 YFSETQ, per germline. This CDR3 contains 15 residues. CDR3 region: CASSLPRDSPNEQFF. Here the CDR3 DNA reads TGCGCCAGCAGCTTGCCTAGGGACAGTCCCAATGAGCAGTTCTTC. Supplemented by reference TRBV5-1 and TRBJ2-1, the full variable domain reads KAGVTQTPRYLIKTRGQQVTLSCSPISGHRSVSWYQQTPGQGLQFLFEYFSETQRNKGNFPGRFSGRQFSNSRSEMNVSTLELGDSALYLCASSLPRDSPNEQFFGPGTRLTVL.

The chain recombines TRBV7-6 with TRBJ1-1, with 9 bases aligning to TRBD1. Germline-derived CDR1 and CDR2 are SGHVS and FNYEAQ. The junction had 6 bases not matched to a gene; V was cut back by 1 base and J by 12 bases. The CDR3 is 13 residues long. DNA for the CDR3: TGTGCCAGCAGCTTAGGGAGGACAGGGGTAACTTTCTTT. It codes for CASSLGRTGVTFF. Supplemented by reference TRBV7-6 and TRBJ1-1, the full variable domain reads GAGVSQSPRYKVTKRGQDVALRCDPISGHVSLYWYRQALGQGPEFLTYFNYEAQQDKSGLPNDRFSAERPEGSISTLTIQRTEQRDSAMYRCASSLGRTGVTFFGQGTRLTVV.

The chain employs TRBV10-3 and TRBJ2-7; 12 nucleotides align to TRBD1. Germline-derived CDR1 and CDR2 are ENHRY and SYGVKD. J lost 7 bases, V lost 7 bases, and 8 bases had no gene match. The CDR3 consists of 14 residues. The CDR3 is CAIKPGQGANEQYF. CDR3 DNA sequence: TGTGCCATCAAACCGGGACAGGGGGCGAATGAGCAGTACTTC.

The table lists this clone with a count of one. The rearrangement uses TRBV2 and TRBJ1-5; unclear D gene. Trimming shortened V by 4 bases and J by 3 bases, and 19 bases separated the two germline ends. CDR3 length: 17 amino acids. CDR1 is SNHLY, CDR2 FYNNEI, per germline. DNA of the CDR3: TGTGCCAGCAGTGTTTTAGAGGGAATGTTCGACAATCAGCCCCAGCATTTT. Residues: CASSVLEGMFDNQPQHF.

This chain connects TRBV3-1 (or the pseudogene TRBV3-2) to TRBJ1-1; possible D gene TRBD1, 5 bases. Germline V gene lookup returns CDR1 LGHDT and CDR2 YNNKEL (reference sequence). V was trimmed by 3 bases and J by 5 bases, leaving 16 bases between them. This CDR3 contains 15 residues. CDR3: CASSHSSAGGTEAFF. As DNA, the CDR3 is TGTGCCAGCAGCCACTCCTCGGCGGGGGGAACTGAAGCTTTCTTT.

This clone was counted many times. The V and J genes are TRBV19 and TRBJ2-7, with no clear D. Trimming removed 5 bases from V and 2 bases from J, with 10 bases in between. The germline CDR1 and CDR2 sequences are LNHDA and SQIVND (reference sequence). This CDR3 has 13 amino acids. CDR3 bases: TGTGCCAGTAGTGCAAGAGGTGCCTACGAGCAGTACTTC. Translation gives CASSARGAYEQYF.

The chain recombines TRBV5-4 with TRBJ1-2, with TRBD1 matching 7 bases. Germline V gives CDR1 SGHNT, CDR2 YYREEE (reference sequence). After removal of 3 bases from V and 8 bases from J, the junction contained 10 bases not matched to a gene. The CDR3 contains 14 residues. The CDR3 loop is CASSSGTASWGYTF. CDR3 DNA sequence: TGTGCCAGCAGCTCAGGGACAGCCTCATGGGGCTACACCTTC. The whole variable domain, remainder taken from reference TRBV5-4 and TRBJ1-2, is ETGVTQSPTHLIKTRGQQVTLRCSSQSGHNTVSWYQQALGQGPQFIFQYYREEENGRGNFPPRFSGLQFPNYSSELNVNALELDDSALYLCASSSGTASWGYTFGSGTRLTVV.

The CDR3 region has the DNA TGTGCCAGCAGTTTAGGAGTTCTGAGCTACACCTTC. It yields the protein CASSLGVLSYTF. The chain employs TRBV28 and TRBJ1-2; no firm D call. V lost 2 bases to trimming and J lost 9 bases, with 10 bases between them. CDR3 size: 12 residues. Germline values: CDR1 MDHEN, CDR2 SYDVKM.

CDR3 nucleotide sequence: TGTGCCAGCAGGATGGGACTAGAGAACACCGGGGAGCTGTTTTTT. Encoded protein: CASRMGLENTGELFF. The V gene is TRBV2, the J gene TRBJ2-2; 8 nucleotides align to TRBD2. V was clipped by 6 bases and J by 1 base; unmatched bases: 4. Germline CDR1 SNHLY, CDR2 FYNNEI. The CDR3 covers 15 residues.

J is TRBJ2-2 and V is TRBV27, with TRBD1 matching 9 bases. Germline V gene data show CDR1 as MNHEY and CDR2 as SMNVEV (reference sequence). Unmatched junction bases numbered 7, after V lost 5 bases and J lost 3 bases. The CDR3 spans 16 residues. The CDR3 region has the DNA TGTGCCAGCAGTAGACCGGGGACAGGGTACACCGGGGAGCTGTTTTTT. Protein sequence: CASSRPGTGYTGELFF.

V is TRBV5-3 and J is TRBJ2-7, with D perhaps matching TRBD1 (6 bases). TRBV5-3 is assigned to the ORF class and has an uncertain function. V was cut by 3 bases and J by 3 bases, with 16 bases left in between. The CDR3 extends over 15 amino acids. The CDR3 DNA reads TGTGCCAGAAGCTCGACCCGGGACAATGTCTACGAGCAGTACTTC. It codes for CARSSTRDNVYEQYF.

This clone was observed a few times. The gene calls are TRBV7-2 and TRBJ2-2; 7 bases are shared with TRBD2. The junction had 6 bases not matched to a gene; V was cut back by 4 bases and J by 4 bases. CDR3 length equals 15 residues. Germline V gene data show CDR1 as SGHTA and CDR2 as FQGNSA. For the CDR3, the DNA is TGTGCCAGCAGCTCATGGACTAGACGCACCGGGGAGCTGTTTTTT. The encoded protein is CASSSWTRRTGELFF.